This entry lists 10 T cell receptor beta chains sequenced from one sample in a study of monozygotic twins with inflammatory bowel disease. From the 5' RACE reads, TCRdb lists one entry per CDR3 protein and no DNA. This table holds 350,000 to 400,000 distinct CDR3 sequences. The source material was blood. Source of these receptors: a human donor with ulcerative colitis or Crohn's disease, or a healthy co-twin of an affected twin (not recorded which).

The CDR3 region is CASSRDTSNQPQHF. This chain joins TRBV18 and TRBJ1-5. The CDR3 spans 14 residues. Germline V gene lookup returns CDR1 KGHSH and CDR2 LQKENI. The variable domain in full, with the rest retrieved from reference TRBV18 and TRBJ1-5, is NAGVMQNPRHLVRRRGQEARLRCSPMKGHSHVYWYRQLPEEGLKFMVYLQKENIIDESGMPKERFSAEFPKEGPSILRIQQVVRGDSAAYFCASSRDTSNQPQHFGDGTRLSIL.

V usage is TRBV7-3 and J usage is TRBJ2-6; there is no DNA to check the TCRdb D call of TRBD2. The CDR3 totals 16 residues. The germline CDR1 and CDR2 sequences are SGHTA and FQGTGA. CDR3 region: CASSSGLISGANVLTF.

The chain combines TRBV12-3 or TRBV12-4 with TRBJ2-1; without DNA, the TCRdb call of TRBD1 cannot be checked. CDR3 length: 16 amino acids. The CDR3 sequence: CASSSPGPFGNNEQFF.

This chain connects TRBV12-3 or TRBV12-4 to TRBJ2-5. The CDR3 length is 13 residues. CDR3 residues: CASRSRIQETQYF.

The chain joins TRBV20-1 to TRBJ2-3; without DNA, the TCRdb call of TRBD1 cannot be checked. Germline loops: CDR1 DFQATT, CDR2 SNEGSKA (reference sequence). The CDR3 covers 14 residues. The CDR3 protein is CSASVTESTDTQYF.

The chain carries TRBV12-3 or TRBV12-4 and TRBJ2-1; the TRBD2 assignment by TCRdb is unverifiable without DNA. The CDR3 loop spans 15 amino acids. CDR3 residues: CASSPGRAVINEQFF.

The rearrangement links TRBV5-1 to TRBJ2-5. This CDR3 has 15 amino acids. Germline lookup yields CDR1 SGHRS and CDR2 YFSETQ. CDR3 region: CASSFMASYQETQYF. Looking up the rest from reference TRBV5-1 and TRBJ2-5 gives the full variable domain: KAGVTQTPRYLIKTRGQQVTLSCSPISGHRSVSWYQQTPGQGLQFLFEYFSETQRNKGNFPGRFSGRQFSNSRSEMNVSTLELGDSALYLCASSFMASYQETQYFGPGTRLLVL.

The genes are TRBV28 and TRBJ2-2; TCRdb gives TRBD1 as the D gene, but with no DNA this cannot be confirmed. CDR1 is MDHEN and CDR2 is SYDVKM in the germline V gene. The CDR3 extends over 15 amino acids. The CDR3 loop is CASLRGRTNTGELFF. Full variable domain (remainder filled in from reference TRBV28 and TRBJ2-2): DVKVTQSSRYLVKRTGEKVFLECVQDMDHENMFWYRQDPGLGLRLIYFSYDVKMKEKGDIPEGYSVSREKKERFSLILESASTNQTSMYLCASLRGRTNTGELFFGEGSRLTVL.

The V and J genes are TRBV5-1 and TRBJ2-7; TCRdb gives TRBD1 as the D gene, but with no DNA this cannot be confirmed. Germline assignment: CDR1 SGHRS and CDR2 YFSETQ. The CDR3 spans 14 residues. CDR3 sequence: CASSLNRGSYEQYF. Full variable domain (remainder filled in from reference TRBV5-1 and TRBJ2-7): KAGVTQTPRYLIKTRGQQVTLSCSPISGHRSVSWYQQTPGQGLQFLFEYFSETQRNKGNFPGRFSGRQFSNSRSEMNVSTLELGDSALYLCASSLNRGSYEQYFGPGTRLTVT.

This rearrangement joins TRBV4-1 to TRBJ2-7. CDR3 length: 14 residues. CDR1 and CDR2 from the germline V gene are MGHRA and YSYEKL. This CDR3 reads CASSQDLTSYEQYF.